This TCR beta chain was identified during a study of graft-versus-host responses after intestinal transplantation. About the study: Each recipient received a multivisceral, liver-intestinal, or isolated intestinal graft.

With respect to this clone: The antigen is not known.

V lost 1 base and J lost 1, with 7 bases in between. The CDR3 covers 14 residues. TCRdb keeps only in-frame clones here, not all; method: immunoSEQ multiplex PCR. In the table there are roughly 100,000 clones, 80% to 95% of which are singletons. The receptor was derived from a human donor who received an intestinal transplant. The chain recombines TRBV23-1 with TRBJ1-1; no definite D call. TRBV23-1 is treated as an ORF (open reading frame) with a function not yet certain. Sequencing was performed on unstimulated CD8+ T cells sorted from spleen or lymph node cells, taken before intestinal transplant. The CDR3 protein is CASSQLSGNTEAFF. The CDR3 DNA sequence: TGCGCCAGCAGTCAATTGTCCGGGAACACTGAAGCTTTCTTT.